This note documents a single TCR beta chain sequence. No antigen is known for it. The CDR3 sequence is 17 residues long. The germline V gene has CDR1 MDHEN and CDR2 SYDVKM. J was trimmed by 3 bases and V by 5 bases; bases with no gene match: 12. The source of the sample is a study of T cell responses to AZD1222 COVID-19 vaccine. Clones were read by immunoSEQ multiplex PCR, and TCRdb kept only the in-frame ones, dropping some. In the table there are about 140,000 clones, 85% to 95% of which are singletons. General study points: Just a handful of AZD1222 recipients tested seropositive at baseline. Clonal diversity may have been underestimated in mostly white British donors. Spike-specific TCR breadth and depth grew following two AZD1222 doses.

The receptor's source is an adult who received the AZD1222 COVID-19 vaccine. The rearrangement uses TRBV28 and TRBJ1-3; TRBD1 matches at 8 bases. The sample in question was peripheral blood, obtained 28 days after the second AZD1222 dose. CDR3 protein: CASSNNSRGLGGNTIYF. For the CDR3, the DNA is TGTGCCAGCAGTAATAACTCCAGGGGGCTCGGTGGAAACACCATATATTTT. The whole variable domain, remainder taken from reference TRBV28 and TRBJ1-3, is DVKVTQSSRYLVKRTGEKVFLECVQDMDHENMFWYRQDPGLGLRLIYFSYDVKMKEKGDIPEGYSVSREKKERFSLILESASTNQTSMYLCASSNNSRGLGGNTIYFGEGSWLTVV.